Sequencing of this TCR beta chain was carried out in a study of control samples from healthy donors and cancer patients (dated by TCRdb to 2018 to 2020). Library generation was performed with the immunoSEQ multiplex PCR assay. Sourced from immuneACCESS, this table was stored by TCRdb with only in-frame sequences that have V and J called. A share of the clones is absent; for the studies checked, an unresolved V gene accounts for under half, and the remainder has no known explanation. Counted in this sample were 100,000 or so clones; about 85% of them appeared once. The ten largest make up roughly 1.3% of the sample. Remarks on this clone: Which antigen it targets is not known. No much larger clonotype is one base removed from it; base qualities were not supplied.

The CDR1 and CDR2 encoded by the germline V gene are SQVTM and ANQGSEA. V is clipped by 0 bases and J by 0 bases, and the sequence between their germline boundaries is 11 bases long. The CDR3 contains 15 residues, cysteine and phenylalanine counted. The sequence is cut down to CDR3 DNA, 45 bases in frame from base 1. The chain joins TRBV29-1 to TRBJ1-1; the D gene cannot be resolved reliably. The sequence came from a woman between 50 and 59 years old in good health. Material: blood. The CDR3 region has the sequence CSVEDSLTLNTEAFF. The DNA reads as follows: TGCAGCGTTGAAGATTCCCTCACCTTGAACACTGAAGCTTTCTTT.